Listed below are T cell receptor beta chains from one sample, sequenced in a study of T cell clonotyping in hematopoietic cell transplantation. Profiling relied on immunoSEQ multiplex PCR, and the TCRdb table lists in-frame clones only, not all of them. The data contain some 29,000 clones, about 90% of them seen just once; the ten biggest clones take up about 10%. Specimen: PBMCs, collected 100 days after allogeneic stem cell transplant. These receptors came from a female patient aged 45-60 years who had an allogeneic stem cell transplant from a related donor, so the T cells may come from the graft donor. Some clones in this sample may be carry-over from other donors' samples. The conserved cysteine and the conserved F or W are not part of the CDR3 here. Fields, in order: clone size, V gene, CDR3 protein. Not all rows give a size; the values are once, few, many and, for expanded clones, a class.

NA,TRBV5-1,ASSLIGSGQDKYGYT
few,TRBV6-5,ASRRSGGASDTQY
NA,TRBV5-6,ASSFSTYEQY
NA,TRBV6-6,ASSYSGVRVGGEQY
NA,TRBV19,ASSGLGGGAEEQY
NA,TRBV7-2,ASSLDGGTDTQY
NA,TRBV30,AWSSERGLGQY
NA,TRBV7-3,ASSPLERAVSEKLF
NA,TRBV5-1,ASSLEETQY
NA,TRBV19,ASTNDRYGEAF
NA,TRBV27,ASSGWTDTEAF
once,TRBV4-1,ASSPPRGVETLH
few,TRBV4-3,ASSQWRGGDQPQH
NA,TRBV11-2,ASPLPGVETQY
NA,TRBV30,AWSQWGRETQY
NA,TRBV6-5,ASSPTGGGGYT
NA,TRBV5-1,ASSLGRGAEGYT
NA,TRBV4-1,ASSQTSGGANEQF
NA,TRBV25-1,ASSGRFRDFQETQY
NA,TRBV19,ASSIDNRMMASGDGYT
NA,TRBV7-6,ASSGGWDTQY
NA,TRBV9,ASSASGGGPQY
NA,TRBV19,ASRRQAIYGYT
NA,TRBV28,ASFGLLNTEAF
NA,TRBV7-9,ASSPGGLNTEAF
NA,TRBV14,ASSGSRGLRAF
NA,TRBV30,AWSRPGSYEQY
NA,TRBV19,ASRPTRTAPNYGYT
NA,TRBV13,ATSGGRDTEAF
NA,TRBV15,ATSRDITGYQPQH
NA,TRBV19,ASSMWGNSGNTIY
NA,TRBV23-1,ASSPPEGGNQPQH
NA,TRBV20-1,SASRDEKLF
NA,TRBV28,ASSLSVNYGYT
NA,TRBV6-5,ASTPAGQARGYT
NA,TRBV7-9,ASSPGTGLGELF
NA,TRBV5-4,ASTPRAGGATGELF
once,TRBV2,ASSTDNYGYT
NA,TRBV28,ASRTGTTLPEQY
once,TRBV27,ASSFMTGGVGELF
NA,TRBV30,AWSVSGVGGPYNEQF
NA,TRBV19,ASSTNRDRVRVRGYT
NA,TRBV9,ASSFRQGAGEAF
NA,TRBV29-1,SVLSTDTQY
NA,TRBV5-6,ASSPGTVNNEQF
NA,TRBV5-4,ASSLGGLAGSETQY
NA,TRBV19,ASSIVNPNSPLH
NA,TRBV5-1,ASSLGAGNNEKLF
NA,TRBV2,ASSYNRDTQY